The 14 T cell receptor beta chains listed next were all sequenced from one sample in a study of regulatory T cells in long-lasting Graves disease (dated by TCRdb to the early 2020s). Explained via the paper, the time point label denotes: newly diagnosed GD, antithyroid drugs for less than 3 months. For both TCR sequencing and RNA sequencing, RNA was extracted from PBMCs using TRIzol. The library relied on multiplex PCR. Sequencing relied on an Illumina HiSeq 4000. TCR beta libraries were built with iRepertoire HTBI primers and Arm-PCR amplification of CDR3 regions. TCRdb reanalyzed the raw reads on its own, using fastp at Q25 for trimming and MiXCR for clone calling, and kept in-frame beta chains. One record per CDR3 amino acid sequence lists the most common genes and DNA. The table for this sample lists around 460,000 distinct CDR3 sequences; about 15% of them were counted only once. The ten biggest clones cover approximately 19% of the sample.

These sequences were also reported in another study, on T cells in Graves' hyperthyroidism and ophthalmopathy.

Source: peripheral blood mononuclear cells (PBMCs), taken at new diagnosis, from a patient treated with antithyroid drugs. These receptors all come from a woman between 45 and 65 years old with Graves disease. Donor details come from another sample of the same person, matched by shared clones.

The DNA for the CDR3 is TGTGCCAGCAGCCCGCACCCACAGGGGGCGATGGACGTTACGCAGTATTTT. This sequence encodes CASSPHPQGAMDVTQYF. This chain links TRBV2 with TRBJ2-3, with 9 positions matching TRBD1. Germline V gene data show CDR1 as SNHLY and CDR2 as FYNNEI. The CDR3 has 17 amino acids. Unmatched junction bases numbered 18, after V lost 6 bases and J lost 8 bases.

This clonotype was found a few times. V is TRBV10-3 and J is TRBJ2-1, with D unclear. Germline CDR1 and CDR2: ENHRY and SYGVKD. The CDR3 has 13 amino acids. The V end lost 3 bases, the J end lost 5 bases, and 8 bases lay between the germline ends. The CDR3 here is CAISDERHNEQFF. CDR3 nucleotides: TGTGCCATCAGTGATGAGCGACACAATGAGCAGTTCTTC.

This clonotype showed up many times. The chain combines TRBV7-9 with TRBJ2-1, with 11 bases identical to TRBD2. The CDR3 has 20 residues. Germline V gene lookup returns CDR1 SEHNR and CDR2 FQNEAQ (reference sequence). V gave up 4 bases and J gave up 0 bases; unmatched junction bases: 14. The CDR3 sequence: CASSSPTRLAGRLSYNEQFF. The CDR3 DNA reads as TGTGCCAGCAGCTCCCCGACTCGACTAGCGGGAAGACTCTCCTACAATGAGCAGTTCTTC.

This clonotype was recorded at least ten times. The chain has TRBV18 and TRBJ2-5; 8 nucleotides agree with TRBD2. The CDR3 covers 15 residues. Germline CDR1 KGHSH, CDR2 LQKENI. V trimming: 3 bases; J trimming: 5 bases; junction bases outside the gene matches: 8. In nucleotides, the CDR3 is TGTGCCAGCTCACCCATAGCGGGACTCGGGGAGACCCAGTACTTC. Translation: CASSPIAGLGETQYF.

The chain carries TRBV29-1 and TRBJ2-7; possible D gene TRBD2, 6 bases. Germline CDR1 reads SQVTM; CDR2 reads ANQGSEA. The CDR3 has 14 residues. The germline V and J ends were trimmed by 6 bases and 2 bases, with 17 bases remaining between them. The CDR3 DNA reads TGCAGCGTCGCCGGCGGCGGGGCCGCCTACGAGCAGTACTTC. As protein: CSVAGGGAAYEQYF.

V usage is TRBV28 and J usage is TRBJ1-4, with D maybe TRBD1 (6 bases). CDR1 and CDR2 from the germline V gene are MDHEN and SYDVKM. The CDR3 length is 18 residues. The V end was cut by 6 bases, the J end by 4 bases, with 24 bases between. CDR3 sequence: CASSTHLDLTGYNEKLFF. In DNA, the CDR3 is TGTGCCAGCAGCACCCATCTCGACCTGACAGGATATAATGAAAAACTGTTTTTT. The full variable domain, in which reference TRBV28 and TRBJ1-4 provide the parts outside the CDR3, is DVKVTQSSRYLVKRTGEKVFLECVQDMDHENMFWYRQDPGLGLRLIYFSYDVKMKEKGDIPEGYSVSREKKERFSLILESASTNQTSMYLCASSTHLDLTGYNEKLFFGSGTQLSVL.

This clonotype has ten or more counts. The CDR3 bases are TGCAGTGCTCCCACGACAGAAAAGGCCTACAATGAGCAGTTCTTC. Its protein product is CSAPTTEKAYNEQFF. This rearrangement joins TRBV20-1 to TRBJ2-1, with a tentative D call TRBD1 (5 bases). Trimming stripped 5 bases from V and 2 bases from J, with 16 bases between. The length of the CDR3 is 15 residues. Germline CDR1 and CDR2: DFQATT and SNEGSKA (reference sequence).

This chain joins TRBV25-1 and TRBJ2-7; possibly TRBD2 for D (5 bases). CDR1 is MGHDK, CDR2 SYGVNS, per germline. Deletions cut 8 bases from V and 0 bases from J, with 17 bases between. CDR3 size: 15 residues. The CDR3 loop reads CASAAPLGSSYEQYF. The CDR3 nucleotides read TGTGCCAGCGCAGCCCCACTAGGGAGCTCCTACGAGCAGTACTTC.

This clonotype occurred many times. The chain combines TRBV12-3 or TRBV12-4 with TRBJ1-3; perhaps TRBD1 as D (5 bases). CDR3 length: 13 residues. Trimming pared 5 bases from V and 2 bases from J, leaving 7 bases between. The CDR3 nucleotides are TGTGCCAGCAGTAGGGGAGCTGGAAACACCATATATTTT. Its protein product is CASSRGAGNTIYF.

V is TRBV5-1 and J is TRBJ2-5; D gene uncertain. V shed 3 bases and J shed 5 bases, with 20 bases lying between them. There are 16 residues in the CDR3. Germline V gene lookup returns CDR1 SGHRS and CDR2 YFSETQ. The CDR3 loop reads CASSSGLGFTSETQYF. The DNA for the CDR3 is TGCGCCAGCAGCTCCGGCCTGGGGTTCACGTCGGAGACCCAGTACTTC. The full variable domain, in which reference TRBV5-1 and TRBJ2-5 provide the parts outside the CDR3, is KAGVTQTPRYLIKTRGQQVTLSCSPISGHRSVSWYQQTPGQGLQFLFEYFSETQRNKGNFPGRFSGRQFSNSRSEMNVSTLELGDSALYLCASSSGLGFTSETQYFGPGTRLLVL.

This clonotype was seen more than once but under ten times. The CDR3 protein is CASSYGLAGAEEQFF. The CDR3 DNA reads TGCGCCAGCAGCTATGGACTAGCGGGTGCCGAGGAGCAGTTCTTC. This chain joins TRBV5-1 and TRBJ2-1; 11 bases match TRBD2. Germline V gene sequence: CDR1 SGHRS, CDR2 YFSETQ. V was clipped by 3 bases and J by 10 bases; unmatched bases: 9. This CDR3 is 15 amino acids long.

V gene TRBV27 combines with J gene TRBJ2-7, with D perhaps TRBD2 (5 bases). Germline V gives CDR1 MNHEY, CDR2 SMNVEV (reference sequence). Trimming removed 6 bases from V and 7 bases from J, with 13 bases in between. The CDR3 sequence is 12 residues long. In DNA, the CDR3 is TGTGCCAGCAGGAAGGGAGTCGGGGAGCAGTACTTC. Protein product: CASRKGVGEQYF.

This clonotype showed up just a few times. The CDR3: CAWTSWGELFF. The CDR3, as DNA: TGTGCCTGGACATCTTGGGGGGAGCTGTTTTTT. The chain recombines TRBV30 with TRBJ2-2; D is ambiguous. V lost 4 bases to trimming and J lost 8 bases, with 8 bases between them. Germline loops: CDR1 GTSNPN, CDR2 SVGIG (reference sequence). The CDR3 length is 11 residues.

Ten or more counts support this clonotype. The chain links TRBV5-6 to TRBJ2-1; TRBD2 matches 10 bases. J was trimmed by 4 bases and V by 1 base; bases with no gene match: 11. Germline CDR1 SGHDT, CDR2 YYEEEE. The CDR3 is made up of 18 amino acids. The CDR3 here is CASSLWLAGDPLYNEQFF. The CDR3 nucleotides read TGTGCCAGCAGCTTGTGGCTAGCGGGAGACCCCCTTTACAATGAGCAGTTCTTC.